This TCR beta chain was found in a study of T-cell memory formation after mild COVID-19. The CDR3 loop spans 15 amino acids. CDR1 and CDR2 from the germline V gene are LNHDA and SQIVND (reference sequence). V was pared by 1 base and J by 4 bases, with 2 bases of the junction left unmatched. TCRdb passed the 5' RACE reads through MiXCR, listing each CDR3 protein once. Among 550,000 to 700,000 distinct CDR3 sequences listed, 17% were seen once. The sample consisted of PBMCs or a T cell subset sorted from them (not recorded which). This clonotype originated in an adult woman who had mild COVID-19 (a few samples of this study predate the infection). Cell type and time point are not known. The chain joins TRBV19 to TRBJ2-1; 9 bases fit TRBD2. This CDR3 is CASSIGSGSYNEQFF. The CDR3 DNA reads as TGTGCCAGTAGTATAGGTAGCGGGAGTTACAATGAGCAGTTCTTC.